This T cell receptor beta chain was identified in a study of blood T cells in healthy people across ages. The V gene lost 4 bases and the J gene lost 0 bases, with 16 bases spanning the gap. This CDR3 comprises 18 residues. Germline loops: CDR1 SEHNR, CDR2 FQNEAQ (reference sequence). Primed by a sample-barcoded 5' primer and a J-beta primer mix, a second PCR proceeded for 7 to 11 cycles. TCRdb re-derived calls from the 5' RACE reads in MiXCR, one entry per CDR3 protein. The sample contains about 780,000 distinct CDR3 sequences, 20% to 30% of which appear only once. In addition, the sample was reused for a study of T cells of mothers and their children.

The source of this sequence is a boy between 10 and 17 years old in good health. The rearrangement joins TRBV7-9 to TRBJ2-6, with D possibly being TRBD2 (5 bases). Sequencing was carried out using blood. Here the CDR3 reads CASSSIPRGISGANVLTF. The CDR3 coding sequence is TGTGCCAGCAGCTCCATCCCCCGGGGTATCTCTGGGGCCAACGTCCTGACTTTC.